This TCR beta chain was identified in a study of T cells in Graves' hyperthyroidism and ophthalmopathy. This clonotype occurred many times. No antigen is known for it. Researchers took RNA transcripts and amplified the TCR beta CDR3 regions from them. HTBI primers drove first-round RT-PCR of the TCR CDR3. TCRdb recomputed calls from the multiplex PCR reads with MiXCR, one row per CDR3 protein. This sample carries 490,000 or so distinct CDR3 sequences, roughly a sixth of them seen once, and the ten largest clones take approximately 30%. Looked up from germline, CDR1 is KGHSH and CDR2 is LQKENI. V lost 3 bases, J lost 5 bases, and 8 bases stayed unmatched. This CDR3 contains 16 residues. Study results and limitations: From stable hyperthyroidism, ophthalmopathy was set apart by a 13 V-J model.

The TCR sequence derives from a woman in her 30s with Graves' ophthalmopathy. Sample: blood. The chain combines TRBV18 with TRBJ2-1, with 9 nucleotides matching TRBD2. CDR3 sequence: CASSPAPSGTNNEQFF. The CDR3 coding sequence is TGTGCCAGCTCACCGGCGCCTAGCGGGACCAACAATGAGCAGTTCTTC.